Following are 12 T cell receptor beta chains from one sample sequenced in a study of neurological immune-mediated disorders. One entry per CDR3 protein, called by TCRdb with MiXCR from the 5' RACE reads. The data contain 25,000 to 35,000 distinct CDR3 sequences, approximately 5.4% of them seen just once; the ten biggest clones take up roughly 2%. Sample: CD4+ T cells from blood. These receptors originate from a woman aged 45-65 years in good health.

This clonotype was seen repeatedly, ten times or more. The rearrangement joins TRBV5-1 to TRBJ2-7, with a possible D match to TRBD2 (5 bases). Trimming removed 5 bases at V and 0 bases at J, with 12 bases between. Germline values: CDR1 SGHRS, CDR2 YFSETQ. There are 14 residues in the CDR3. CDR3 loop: CASRKAGDSYEQYF. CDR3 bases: TGCGCCAGCAGGAAGGCGGGTGACTCCTACGAGCAGTACTTC.

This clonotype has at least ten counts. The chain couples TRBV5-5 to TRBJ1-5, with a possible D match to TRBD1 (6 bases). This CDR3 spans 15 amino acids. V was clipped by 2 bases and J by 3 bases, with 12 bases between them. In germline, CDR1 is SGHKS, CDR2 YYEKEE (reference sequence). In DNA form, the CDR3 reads TGTGCCAGCAGCTTATCAGGGGACTACAATCAGCCCCAGCATTTT. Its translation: CASSLSGDYNQPQHF.

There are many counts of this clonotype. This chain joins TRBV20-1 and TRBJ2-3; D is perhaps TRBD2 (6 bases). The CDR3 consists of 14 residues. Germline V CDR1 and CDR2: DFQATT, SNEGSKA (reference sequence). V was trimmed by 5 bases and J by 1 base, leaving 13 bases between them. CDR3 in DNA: TGCAGTGCTCCTGTAGCGGCGGGCACAGATACGCAGTATTTT. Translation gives CSAPVAAGTDTQYF.

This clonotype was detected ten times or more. In DNA, the CDR3 is TGTGCCAGCAGACCAAGTAACAGGGTCTATAATTCACCCCTCCACTTT. Protein sequence: CASRPSNRVYNSPLHF. The chain is built from TRBV12-3 or TRBV12-4 and TRBJ1-6; D is perhaps TRBD1 (6 bases). Trimming removed 6 bases from V and 3 bases from J, with 15 bases in between. The CDR3 has 16 residues.

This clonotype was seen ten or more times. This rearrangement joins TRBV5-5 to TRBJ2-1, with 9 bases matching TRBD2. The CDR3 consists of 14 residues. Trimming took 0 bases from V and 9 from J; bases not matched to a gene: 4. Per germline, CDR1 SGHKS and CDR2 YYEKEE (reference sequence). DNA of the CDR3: TGTGCCAGCAGCTTGGCCTCAGCGGGAGGTGAGCAGTTCTTC. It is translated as CASSLASAGGEQFF. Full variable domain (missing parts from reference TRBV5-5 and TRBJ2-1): DAGVTQSPTHLIKTRGQQVTLRCSPISGHKSVSWYQQVLGQGPQFIFQYYEKEERGRGNFPDRFSARQFPNYSSELNVNALLLGDSALYLCASSLASAGGEQFFGPGTRLTVL.

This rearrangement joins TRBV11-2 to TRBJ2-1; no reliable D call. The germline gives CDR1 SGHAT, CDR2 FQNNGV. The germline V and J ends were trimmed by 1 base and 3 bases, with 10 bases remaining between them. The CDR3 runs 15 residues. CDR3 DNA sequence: TGTGCCAGCAGCTTAGTCGTGACTGACTACAATGAGCAGTTCTTC. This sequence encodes CASSLVVTDYNEQFF.

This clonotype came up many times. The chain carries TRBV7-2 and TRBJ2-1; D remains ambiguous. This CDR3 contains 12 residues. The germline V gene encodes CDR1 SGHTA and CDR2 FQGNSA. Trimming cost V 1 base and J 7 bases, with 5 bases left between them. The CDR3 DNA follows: TGTGCCAGCAGCTTAGGAGCAAATGAGCAGTTCTTC. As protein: CASSLGANEQFF.

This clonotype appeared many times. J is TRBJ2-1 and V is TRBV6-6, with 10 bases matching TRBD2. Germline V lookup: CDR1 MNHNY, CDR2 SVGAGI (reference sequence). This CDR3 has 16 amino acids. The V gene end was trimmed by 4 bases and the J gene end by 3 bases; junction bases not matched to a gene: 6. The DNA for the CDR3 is TGTGCCAGCAGTTCCTTTGCTAGCGGGGGCTACAATGAGCAGTTCTTC. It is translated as CASSSFASGGYNEQFF.

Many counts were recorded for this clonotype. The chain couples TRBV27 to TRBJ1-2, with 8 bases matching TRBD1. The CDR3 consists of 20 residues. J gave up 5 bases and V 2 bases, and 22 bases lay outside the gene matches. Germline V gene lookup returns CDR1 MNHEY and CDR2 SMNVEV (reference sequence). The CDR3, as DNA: TGTGCCAGCAGTTTAGTGTGGACAGGGCTACGAGCTGGCGTATTTTATGGCTACACCTTC. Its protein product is CASSLVWTGLRAGVFYGYTF.

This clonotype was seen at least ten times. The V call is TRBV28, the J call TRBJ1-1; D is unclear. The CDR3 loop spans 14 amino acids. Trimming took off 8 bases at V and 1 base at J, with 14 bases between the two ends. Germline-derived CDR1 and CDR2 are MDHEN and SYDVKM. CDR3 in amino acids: CASDPVAKNTEAFF. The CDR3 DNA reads TGTGCCAGCGATCCGGTGGCCAAGAACACTGAAGCTTTCTTT.

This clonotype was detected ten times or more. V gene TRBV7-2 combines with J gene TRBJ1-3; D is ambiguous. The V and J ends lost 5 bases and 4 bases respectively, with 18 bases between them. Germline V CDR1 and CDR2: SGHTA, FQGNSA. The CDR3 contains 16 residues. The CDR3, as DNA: TGTGCCAGCAGCCTCGCCTCAATAACATCCGGAAACACCATATATTTT. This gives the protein CASSLASITSGNTIYF.

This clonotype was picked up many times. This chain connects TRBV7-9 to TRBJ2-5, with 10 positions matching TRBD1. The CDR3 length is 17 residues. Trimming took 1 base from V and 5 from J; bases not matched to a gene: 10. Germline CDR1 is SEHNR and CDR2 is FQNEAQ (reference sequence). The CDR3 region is CASSLGASTGGWETQYF. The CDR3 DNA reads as TGTGCCAGCAGCTTAGGGGCGTCGACAGGGGGCTGGGAGACCCAGTACTTC.